The source of this T cell receptor beta chain is a study of blood T cell repertoires in COVID-19. Study background: Samples representing acute and convalescent COVID-19 were sourced from the United States, Italy and Spain.

In the original processing: Scientists estimated how many nucleated cells there were by amplifying reference gene primers. The table came from immunoSEQ multiplex PCR; TCRdb's copy has only in-frame clones and leaves some out. V and J calls and clone size are those listed in that table; D and trimming were worked out from the DNA. This table has 55,000 to 65,000 clones, approximately 75% appearing once. This clone was observed once. The Seattle site enrolled patients during active infection and followed them longitudinally. Germline lookup yields CDR1 MGHRA and CDR2 YSYEKL. The CDR3 is made up of 16 amino acids. J gave up 10 bases and V 0 bases, and 10 bases lay outside the gene matches.

The chain joins TRBV4-1 to TRBJ2-7; 12 bases fit TRBD1. Material: peripheral blood. The sequence derives from a man in his fifties or sixties with COVID-19, enrolled during active disease. The CDR3 sequence is CASSQEGQGAFPKQYF. Here the CDR3 DNA reads TGCGCCAGCAGCCAAGAGGGACAGGGGGCATTTCCCAAACAGTACTTC.